The rows below give T cell receptor beta chains drawn from one sample of a study of response to subunit inactivated influenza vaccine. TCRdb used MiXCR to reprocess the RT-PCR reads, holding one entry per CDR3 protein. This sample has hundreds of thousands of distinct CDR3 sequences, with approximately 14% found just once. The specimen was PBMCs from blood, collected 11 to 12 days after vaccination. These receptors all stem from a man aged 45-65 years who received an inactivated influenza vaccine. Both conserved end residues are part of each CDR3. Fields, in order: J gene, D gene, clone size, V gene, CDR3 length, CDR3 DNA, CDR3 protein. D genes are given only for firm matches. The size field is filled for only some rows; it gives once, few, many or a size class.

TRBJ2-3	-	few	TRBV7-2	15	TGTGCCAGCAGCGCTACGGGGGTGCGTACAGATACGCAGTATTTT	CASSATGVRTDTQYF
TRBJ2-7	TRBD1	many	TRBV25-1	16	TGTGCCAGCAGTGACCCTCGACAGGGGACCTCCTACGAGCAGTACTTC	CASSDPRQGTSYEQYF
TRBJ2-3	TRBD1	many	TRBV9	14	TGTGCCAGCCGACCGGGACAGGGGGCAGATACGCAGTATTTT	CASRPGQGADTQYF
TRBJ2-5	TRBD2	-	TRBV20-1	14	TGCAGTGCTAGTCCGAGCGGGATAGTTGAGACCCAGTACTTC	CSASPSGIVETQYF
TRBJ2-3	-	few	TRBV20-1	17	TGCAGTGCTAGCGCACCTCTAACAGGGCCGAGGGGAGATACGCAGTATTTT	CSASAPLTGPRGDTQYF
TRBJ2-7	-	many	TRBV9	13	TGTGCCAGCAGCGTAGGGACAGCCTACGAGCAGTACTTC	CASSVGTAYEQYF
TRBJ2-1	-	few	TRBV6-1	19	TGTGCCAGCGCTCAAAGCTCTGGCGGGCCCACCTACCGAATCAATGAGCAGTTCTTC	CASAQSSGGPTYRINEQFF
TRBJ2-3	-	few	TRBV5-1	15	TGCGCCAGCAGCCCGACAGGGACTAGCACAGATACGCAGTATTTT	CASSPTGTSTDTQYF
TRBJ2-1	-	-	TRBV6-5	13	TGTGCCAGCAGTTCCCCCCTAGCCTATGAGCAGTTCTTC	CASSSPLAYEQFF
TRBJ1-1	-	-	TRBV7-2	12	TGTGCCAGCAGACCCCCGGGCTCTGAAGCTTTCTTT	CASRPPGSEAFF
TRBJ2-4	-	-	TRBV18	17	TGTGCCAGCTCACCAGGCCAGAGTTTACTAGCCAAAAACATTCAGTACTTC	CASSPGQSLLAKNIQYF
TRBJ2-1	TRBD2	-	TRBV2	16	TGTGCCAGCAGAACACCTTTTGGACTAGGCTACAATGAGCAGTTCTTC	CASRTPFGLGYNEQFF
TRBJ2-1	-	few	TRBV20-1	15	TGCAGTGCGCCCCTATGGGGCAGCTCCTACAATGAGCAGTTCTTC	CSAPLWGSSYNEQFF
TRBJ2-3	-	few	TRBV16	15	TGTGCCAGCAGCCAATCGAGGAGTGGTACAGATACGCAGTATTTT	CASSQSRSGTDTQYF
TRBJ2-3	-	-	TRBV4-3	17	TGCGCCAGCAGCCAAGAAGGTATTGGATCAGGCACAGATACGCAGTATTTT	CASSQEGIGSGTDTQYF
TRBJ2-1	TRBD2	-	TRBV7-6	17	TGTGCCAGCAGCTCATCCCTTAGCGGGGTGACCCCGGGTGAGCAGTTCTTC	CASSSSLSGVTPGEQFF
TRBJ1-2	-	-	TRBV4-3	20	TGCGCCAGCAGCCAAGTTAGAGGATGGGCCGACAGCTCTGGTAACTATGGCTACACCTTC	CASSQVRGWADSSGNYGYTF